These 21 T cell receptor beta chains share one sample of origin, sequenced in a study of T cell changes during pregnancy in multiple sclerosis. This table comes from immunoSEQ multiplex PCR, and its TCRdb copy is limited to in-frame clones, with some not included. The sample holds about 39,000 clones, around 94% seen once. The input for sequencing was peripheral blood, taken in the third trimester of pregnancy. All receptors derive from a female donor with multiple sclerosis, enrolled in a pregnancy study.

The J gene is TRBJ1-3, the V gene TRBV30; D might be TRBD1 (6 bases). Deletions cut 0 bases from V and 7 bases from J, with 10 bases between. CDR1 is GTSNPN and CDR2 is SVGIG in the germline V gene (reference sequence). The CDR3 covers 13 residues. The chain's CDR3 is CAWSVGAQNTIYF. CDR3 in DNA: TGTGCCTGGAGTGTGGGGGCGCAGAACACCATATATTTT.

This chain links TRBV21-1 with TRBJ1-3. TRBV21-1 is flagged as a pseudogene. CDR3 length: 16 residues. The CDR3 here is CASSKLRQEAKGTIYF. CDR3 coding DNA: TGTGCCAGCAGCAAACTACGGCAGGAGGCAAAGGGCACCATATATTTT.

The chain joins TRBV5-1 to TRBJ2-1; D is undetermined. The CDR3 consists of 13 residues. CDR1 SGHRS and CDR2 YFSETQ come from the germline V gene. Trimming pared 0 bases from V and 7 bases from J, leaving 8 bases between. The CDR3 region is CASSLEAVNEQFF. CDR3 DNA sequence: TGCGCCAGCAGCTTGGAGGCGGTGAATGAGCAGTTCTTC.

CDR3 residues: CSAHEGSGANVLTF. CDR3 coding DNA: TGCAGCGCGCATGAGGGCTCTGGGGCCAACGTCCTGACTTTC. The chain carries TRBV29-1 and TRBJ2-6; a weak D match, TRBD2 (5 bases). Trimming took 7 bases from V and 0 from J, leaving 10 bases between them. The CDR3 consists of 14 residues. CDR1 and CDR2 (germline): SQVTM, ANQGSEA.

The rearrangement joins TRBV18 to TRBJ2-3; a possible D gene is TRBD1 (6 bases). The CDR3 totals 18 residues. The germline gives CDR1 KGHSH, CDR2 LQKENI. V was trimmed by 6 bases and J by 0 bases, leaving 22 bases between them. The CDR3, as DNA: TGTGCCAGCTCCCAACGGGCGGACAGCCTTAATAGCACAGATACGCAGTATTTT. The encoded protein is CASSQRADSLNSTDTQYF.

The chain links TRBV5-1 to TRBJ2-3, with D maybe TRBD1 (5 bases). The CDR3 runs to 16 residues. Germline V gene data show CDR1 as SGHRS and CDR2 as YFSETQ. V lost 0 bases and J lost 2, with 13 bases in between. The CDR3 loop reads CASSLAGRVATDTQYF. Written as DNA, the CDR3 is TGCGCCAGCAGCTTGGCTGGCAGGGTCGCCACAGATACGCAGTATTTT.

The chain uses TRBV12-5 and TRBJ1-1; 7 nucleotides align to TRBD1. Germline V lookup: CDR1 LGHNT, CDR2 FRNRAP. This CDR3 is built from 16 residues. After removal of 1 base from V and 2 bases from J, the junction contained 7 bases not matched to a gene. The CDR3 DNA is TGTGCTAGTGGTTTGGCCGGGGACAGACGAAACACTGAAGCTTTCTTT. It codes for CASGLAGDRRNTEAFF.

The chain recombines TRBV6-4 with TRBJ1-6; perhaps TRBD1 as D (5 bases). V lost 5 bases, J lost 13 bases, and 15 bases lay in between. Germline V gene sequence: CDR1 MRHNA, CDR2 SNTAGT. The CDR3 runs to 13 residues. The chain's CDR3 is CASSQGAFSPLHF. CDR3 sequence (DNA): TGTGCCAGCAGTCAAGGGGCGTTCTCCCCCCTCCACTTT.

In DNA, the CDR3 is TGTGCCAGTAGTATGGGACAGGGATCGAAAGGCTACACCTTC. Protein sequence: CASSMGQGSKGYTF. The V call is TRBV19, the J call TRBJ1-2, with TRBD1 identical over 9 bases. CDR3 length: 14 residues. From germline, CDR1 is LNHDA and CDR2 SQIVND (reference sequence). V trimming: 3 bases; J trimming: 8 bases; junction bases outside the gene matches: 7.

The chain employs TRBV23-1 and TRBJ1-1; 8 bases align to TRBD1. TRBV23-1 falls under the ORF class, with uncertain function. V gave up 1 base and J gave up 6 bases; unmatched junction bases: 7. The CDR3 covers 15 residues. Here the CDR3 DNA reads TGCGCCAGCAGTCAATGGGACAGGCAGAGGGCTGAAGCTTTCTTT. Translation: CASSQWDRQRAEAFF.

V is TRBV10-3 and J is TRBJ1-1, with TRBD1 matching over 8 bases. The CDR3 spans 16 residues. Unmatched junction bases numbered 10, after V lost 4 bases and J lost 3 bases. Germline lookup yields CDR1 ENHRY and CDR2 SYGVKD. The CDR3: CAISGGAGGLYTEAFF. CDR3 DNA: TGTGCCATCAGTGGTGGAGCAGGGGGCTTGTACACTGAAGCTTTCTTT.

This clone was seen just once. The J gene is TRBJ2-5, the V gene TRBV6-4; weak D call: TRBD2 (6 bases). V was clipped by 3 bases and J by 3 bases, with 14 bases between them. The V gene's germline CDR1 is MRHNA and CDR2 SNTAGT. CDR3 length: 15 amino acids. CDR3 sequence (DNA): TGTGCCAGCAGTGAAGGTGGCGGGACCAAAGAGACCCAGTACTTC. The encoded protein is CASSEGGGTKETQYF.

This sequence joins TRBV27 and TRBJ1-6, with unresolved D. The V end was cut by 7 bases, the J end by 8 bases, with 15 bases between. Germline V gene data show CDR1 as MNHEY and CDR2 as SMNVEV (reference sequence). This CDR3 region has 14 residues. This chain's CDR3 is CASTPFIHHSPLHF. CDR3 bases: TGTGCCAGCACACCGTTTATACACCATTCACCCCTCCACTTT.

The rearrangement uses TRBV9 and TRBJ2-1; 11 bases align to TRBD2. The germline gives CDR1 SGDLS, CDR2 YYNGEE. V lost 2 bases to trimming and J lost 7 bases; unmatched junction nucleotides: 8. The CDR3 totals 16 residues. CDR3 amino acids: CASSVSGGADMNEQFF. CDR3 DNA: TGTGCCAGCAGCGTTAGCGGGGGGGCCGATATGAATGAGCAGTTCTTC.

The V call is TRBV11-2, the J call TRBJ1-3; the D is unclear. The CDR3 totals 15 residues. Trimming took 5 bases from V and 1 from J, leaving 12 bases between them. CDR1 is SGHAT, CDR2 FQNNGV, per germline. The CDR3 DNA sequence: TGTGCCAGCAGCGAAAATCCAACTTCTGGAAACACCATATATTTT. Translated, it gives CASSENPTSGNTIYF.

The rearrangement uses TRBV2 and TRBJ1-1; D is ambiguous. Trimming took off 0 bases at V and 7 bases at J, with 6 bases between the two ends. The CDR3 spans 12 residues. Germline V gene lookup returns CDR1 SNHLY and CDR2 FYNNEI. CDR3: CASSEARIEAFF. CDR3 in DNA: TGTGCCAGCAGTGAAGCGAGGATTGAAGCTTTCTTT. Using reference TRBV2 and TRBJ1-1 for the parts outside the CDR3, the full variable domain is EPEVTQTPSHQVTQMGQEVILRCVPISNHLYFYWYRQILGQKVEFLVSFYNNEISEKSEIFDDQFSVERPDGSNFTLKIRSTKLEDSAMYFCASSEARIEAFFGQGTRLTVV.

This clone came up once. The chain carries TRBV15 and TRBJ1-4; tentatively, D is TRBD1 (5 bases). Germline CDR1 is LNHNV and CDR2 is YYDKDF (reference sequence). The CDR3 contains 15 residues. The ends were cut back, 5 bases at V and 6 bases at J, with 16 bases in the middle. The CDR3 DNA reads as TGTGCCACCAGCCCCCTTGGGACGGGGGATGAAAAACTGTTTTTT. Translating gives CATSPLGTGDEKLFF.

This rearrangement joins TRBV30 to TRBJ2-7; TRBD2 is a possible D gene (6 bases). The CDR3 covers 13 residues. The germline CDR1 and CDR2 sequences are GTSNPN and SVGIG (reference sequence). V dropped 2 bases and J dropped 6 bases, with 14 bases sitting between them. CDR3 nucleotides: TGTGCCTGGAGTTGGGACTCCCGAGGCGAGCAGTACTTC. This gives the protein CAWSWDSRGEQYF.

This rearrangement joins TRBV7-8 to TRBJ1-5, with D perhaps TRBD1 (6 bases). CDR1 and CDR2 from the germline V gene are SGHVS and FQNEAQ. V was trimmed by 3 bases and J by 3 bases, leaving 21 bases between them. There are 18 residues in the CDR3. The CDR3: CASSFQIKGGSTNQPQHF. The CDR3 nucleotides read TGTGCCAGCAGCTTCCAGATTAAGGGGGGGTCTACCAATCAGCCCCAGCATTTT.

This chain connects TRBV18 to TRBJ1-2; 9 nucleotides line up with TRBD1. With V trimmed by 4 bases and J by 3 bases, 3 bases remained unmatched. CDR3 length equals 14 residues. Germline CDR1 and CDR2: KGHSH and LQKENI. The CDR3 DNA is TGTGCCAGCTCACGGGACAGGGAAGACTATGGCTACACCTTC. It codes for CASSRDREDYGYTF.

DNA of the CDR3: TGTGCCAGCAGCCTTAGCGGGAGTGTCTACAATGAGCAGTTCTTC. Amino acid sequence: CASSLSGSVYNEQFF. The rearrangement links TRBV2 to TRBJ2-1; 9 nucleotides match TRBD2. Germline assignment: CDR1 SNHLY and CDR2 FYNNEI. V lost 6 bases and J lost 3; bases outside the gene matches: 6. There are 15 residues in the CDR3.